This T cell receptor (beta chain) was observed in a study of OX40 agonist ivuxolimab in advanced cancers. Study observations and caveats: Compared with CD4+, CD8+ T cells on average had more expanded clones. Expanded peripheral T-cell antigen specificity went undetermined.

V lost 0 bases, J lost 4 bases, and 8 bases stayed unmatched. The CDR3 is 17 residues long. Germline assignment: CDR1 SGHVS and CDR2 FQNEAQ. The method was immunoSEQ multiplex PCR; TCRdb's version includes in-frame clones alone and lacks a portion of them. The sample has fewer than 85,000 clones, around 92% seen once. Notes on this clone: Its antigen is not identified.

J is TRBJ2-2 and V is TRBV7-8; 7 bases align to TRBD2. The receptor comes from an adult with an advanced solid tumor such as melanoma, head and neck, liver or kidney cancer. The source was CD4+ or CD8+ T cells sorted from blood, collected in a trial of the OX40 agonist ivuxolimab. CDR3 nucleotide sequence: TGTGCCAGCAGCTTAGCAGTCTTGGGAGGGATCACCGGGGAGCTGTTTTTT. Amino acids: CASSLAVLGGITGELFF. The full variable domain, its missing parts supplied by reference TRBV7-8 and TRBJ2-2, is GAGVSQSPRYKVAKRGQDVALRCDPISGHVSLFWYQQALGQGPEFLTYFQNEAQLDKSGLPSDRFFAERPEGSVSTLKIQRTQQEDSAVYLCASSLAVLGGITGELFFGEGSRLTVL.